These 15 T cell receptor beta chains came from one sample sequenced in a study of naive and memory T cell subsets. Two oligonucleotides, mixed equimolar, formed the beta constant-region primer covering TRBC1 and TRBC2. Four rounds of PCR amplified the ligated cDNA using nested alpha and beta constant-region primers plus SP2. TCRdb redid the calling of the UMI-ligation and nested PCR reads with MiXCR, one entry per CDR3 protein. The sample has about 9,700 distinct CDR3 sequences, roughly 5.5% seen once. The material sequenced was CD4+ TEMRA cells from blood. Subset: effector memory re-expressing CD45RA, CD45RA+ CD27-. Receptor source: a human donor in good health.

Ten or more counts support this clonotype. V usage is TRBV7-2 and J usage is TRBJ2-7, with TRBD2 matching 11 bases. Germline V gene lookup returns CDR1 SGHTA and CDR2 FQGNSA. Losses at the gene ends were 6 bases for V and 2 bases for J; bases not matched to a gene: 6. The CDR3 is 15 amino acids. The CDR3 reads CASRGGTSGTYEQYF. The DNA for the CDR3 is TGTGCCAGCAGAGGGGGGACTAGCGGAACCTACGAGCAGTACTTC.

This chain uses TRBV12-3 or TRBV12-4 with TRBJ2-3; possibly TRBD1 or TRBD2 for D (5 bases each). The CDR3 consists of 11 residues. With 6 bases removed from V and 9 bases from J, the gap between germline ends came to 10 bases. The CDR3 nucleotides are TGTGCCAGCAGGCTGGGGACGACGCAGTATTTT. Protein sequence: CASRLGTTQYF.

To note about this clonotype: A much larger clonotype is one base distant, so this may be a read error. The chain links TRBV6-2 or TRBV6-3 to TRBJ1-1, with a weak D call TRBD1 (6 bases). CDR1 MNHEY and CDR2 SVGEGT come from the germline V gene. Trimming left V 6 bases short and J 3 bases short, with 17 bases between. This CDR3 spans 15 amino acids. The DNA for the CDR3 is TGTGCCAGCAGACTAAACGACAGGAGCGACACTGAAGCTTTCTTT. As protein: CASRLNDRSDTEAFF.

This clonotype appeared many times. V usage is TRBV29-1 and J usage is TRBJ2-7; 11 bases fit TRBD2. CDR3 size: 15 residues. V was pared by 6 bases and J by 6 bases, with 13 bases of the junction left unmatched. Germline V gene lookup returns CDR1 SQVTM and CDR2 ANQGSEA. The CDR3 protein is CSVRHGTSGVGEQYF. Written as DNA, the CDR3 is TGCAGCGTCCGCCATGGGACTAGCGGCGTCGGCGAGCAGTACTTC.

This clonotype was seen repeatedly, ten times or more. The chain recombines TRBV20-1 with TRBJ1-2, with 10 nucleotides matching TRBD1. Losses at the gene ends were 6 bases for V and 12 bases for J; bases not matched to a gene: 13. The CDR3 has 13 amino acids. Germline V lookup: CDR1 DFQATT, CDR2 SNEGSKA (reference sequence). CDR3 in amino acids: CSATGTGVSLDTF. CDR3 sequence (DNA): TGCAGTGCGACCGGGACAGGGGTCTCTCTGGACACCTTC.

This clonotype appeared many times. This chain connects TRBV20-1 to TRBJ1-6, with D unresolved. The V end lost 5 bases, the J end lost 9 bases, and 5 bases lay between the germline ends. Germline CDR1 is DFQATT and CDR2 is SNEGSKA (reference sequence). This CDR3 spans 10 amino acids. The CDR3 bases are TGCAGTGCTGCGCCTTCACCCCTCCACTTT. Translation gives CSAAPSPLHF.

Many counts were recorded for this clonotype. This chain connects TRBV6-6 to TRBJ2-3; the D gene could be TRBD1 or TRBD2 (6 bases each). The CDR3 loop spans 15 amino acids. Germline-derived CDR1 and CDR2 are MNHNY and SVGAGI (reference sequence). V was shortened by 2 bases and J by 4 bases, with 13 bases between the two germline ends. This chain's CDR3 is CASSYGGPGADTQYF. CDR3 nucleotide sequence: TGTGCCAGCAGTTACGGGGGGCCGGGAGCAGATACGCAGTATTTT.

In its sample, this clonotype was seen many times. This sequence joins TRBV20-1 and TRBJ1-2; the D gene is possibly TRBD1 (5 bases). The CDR3 sequence is 13 residues long. Germline V gene sequence: CDR1 DFQATT, CDR2 SNEGSKA (reference sequence). Trimming removed 4 bases at V and 3 bases at J, with 12 bases between. CDR3 protein: CSATGDVDYGYTF. As DNA, the CDR3 is TGCAGTGCTACCGGGGACGTGGACTATGGCTACACCTTC.

This clonotype showed up many times. V usage is TRBV14 and J usage is TRBJ2-6, with D possibly being TRBD2 (5 bases). Deletions cut 4 bases from V and 2 bases from J, with 12 bases between. The CDR3 runs to 16 residues. Germline loops: CDR1 SGHDN, CDR2 FVKESK. The CDR3 sequence is CASSLLERAGANVLTF. CDR3 bases: TGTGCCAGCAGCCTCCTAGAGAGGGCTGGGGCCAACGTCCTGACTTTC.

Ten or more counts support this clonotype. The rearrangement joins TRBV11-1 to TRBJ2-3; 8 bases map to TRBD2. The length of the CDR3 is 14 residues. Germline V CDR1 and CDR2: SGHAT, FQDESV (reference sequence). V was clipped by 6 bases and J by 4 bases; unmatched bases: 6. The CDR3 DNA reads TGTGCCAGCAGGACTACGGGAGGGCCAGATACGCAGTATTTT. It yields the protein CASRTTGGPDTQYF.

In its sample, this clonotype was seen many times. V and J are TRBV20-1 and TRBJ1-1; D may be TRBD1 (5 bases). Germline CDR1 reads DFQATT; CDR2 reads SNEGSKA (reference sequence). The length of the CDR3 is 13 residues. The V end lost 7 bases, the J end lost 1 base, and 13 bases lay between the germline ends. As DNA, the CDR3 is TGCAGTGTTTCCGGGACGCCGAACACTGAAGCTTTCTTT. This encodes CSVSGTPNTEAFF.

This chain links TRBV4-2 with TRBJ2-3, with unresolved D. V dropped 0 bases and J dropped 4 bases, with 14 bases sitting between them. The CDR3 sequence is 16 residues long. Germline V gives CDR1 LGHNA, CDR2 YNFKEQ. The CDR3: CASSQEWLVGPDTQYF. The CDR3 nucleotides read TGTGCCAGCAGCCAAGAATGGCTAGTCGGCCCAGATACGCAGTATTTT.

In this sample, this clonotype turned up many times. The V gene is TRBV20-1, the J gene TRBJ1-1; D uncertain. CDR1 DFQATT and CDR2 SNEGSKA come from the germline V gene (reference sequence). The CDR3 has 14 residues. Trimming shortened V by 0 bases and J by 8 bases, and 16 bases separated the two germline ends. The CDR3 sequence: CSARDRTPNREAFF. For the CDR3, the DNA is TGCAGTGCTAGAGACAGGACCCCCAACCGAGAAGCTTTCTTT.

This clonotype was counted many times. V and J are TRBV7-6 and TRBJ2-1; 7 bases line up with TRBD1. In germline, CDR1 is SGHVS, CDR2 FNYEAQ. V lost 5 bases, J lost 2 bases, and 9 bases stayed unmatched. The CDR3 covers 16 residues. The CDR3 is CASSGRQGSPYNEQFF. The CDR3, as DNA: TGTGCCAGCAGCGGAAGACAGGGATCGCCCTACAATGAGCAGTTCTTC.

In its sample, this clonotype was seen many times. The chain carries TRBV27 and TRBJ1-2; TRBD1 might be the D (5 bases). V gave up 5 bases and J gave up 8 bases, with 12 bases separating them. Per germline, CDR1 MNHEY and CDR2 SMNVEV (reference sequence). The CDR3 contains 12 residues. DNA of the CDR3: TGTGCCAGCAGTCCGGGGGGATGGGGCTACACCTTC. It codes for CASSPGGWGYTF.